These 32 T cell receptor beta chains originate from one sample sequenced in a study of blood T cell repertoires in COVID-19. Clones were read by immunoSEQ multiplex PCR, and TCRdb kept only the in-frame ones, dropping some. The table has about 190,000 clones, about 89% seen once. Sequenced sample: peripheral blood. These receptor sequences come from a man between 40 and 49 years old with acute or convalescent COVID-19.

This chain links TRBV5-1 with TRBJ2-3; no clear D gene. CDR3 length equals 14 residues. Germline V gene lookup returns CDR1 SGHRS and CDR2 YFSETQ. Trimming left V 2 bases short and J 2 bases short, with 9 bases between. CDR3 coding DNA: TGCGCCAGCAGCTTTAGACTCCCCACAGATACGCAGTATTTT. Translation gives CASSFRLPTDTQYF.

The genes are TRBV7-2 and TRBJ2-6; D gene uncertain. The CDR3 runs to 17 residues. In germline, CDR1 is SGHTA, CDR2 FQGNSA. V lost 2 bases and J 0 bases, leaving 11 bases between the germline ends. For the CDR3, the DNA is TGTGCCAGCAGCTTAATGGCAGGCACCTCTGGGGCCAACGTCCTGACTTTC. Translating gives CASSLMAGTSGANVLTF.

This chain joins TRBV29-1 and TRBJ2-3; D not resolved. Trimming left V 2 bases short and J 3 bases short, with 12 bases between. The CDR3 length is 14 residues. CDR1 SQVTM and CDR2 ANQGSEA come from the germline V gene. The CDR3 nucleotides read TGCAGCGTTGAAATAGGAGTAGAAACAGATACGCAGTATTTT. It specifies CSVEIGVETDTQYF.

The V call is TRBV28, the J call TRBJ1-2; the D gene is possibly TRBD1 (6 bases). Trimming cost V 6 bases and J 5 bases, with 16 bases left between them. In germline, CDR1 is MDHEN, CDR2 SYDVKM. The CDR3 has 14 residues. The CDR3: CASRIYGGRYGYTF. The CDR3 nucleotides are TGTGCCAGCAGGATCTATGGGGGCCGGTATGGCTACACCTTC.

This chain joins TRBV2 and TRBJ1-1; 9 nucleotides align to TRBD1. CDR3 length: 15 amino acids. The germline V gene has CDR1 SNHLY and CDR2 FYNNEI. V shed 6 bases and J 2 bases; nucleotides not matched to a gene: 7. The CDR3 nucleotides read TGTGCCAGCAGGGACAGGGGAAATGTTAACACTGAAGCTTTCTTT. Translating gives CASRDRGNVNTEAFF.

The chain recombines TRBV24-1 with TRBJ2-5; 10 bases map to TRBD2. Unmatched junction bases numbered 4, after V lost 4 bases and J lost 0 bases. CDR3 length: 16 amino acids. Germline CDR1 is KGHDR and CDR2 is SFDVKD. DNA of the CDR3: TGTGCCACCAGTGACTGTAGCGGGGGGAACCAAGAGACCCAGTACTTC. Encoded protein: CATSDCSGGNQETQYF.

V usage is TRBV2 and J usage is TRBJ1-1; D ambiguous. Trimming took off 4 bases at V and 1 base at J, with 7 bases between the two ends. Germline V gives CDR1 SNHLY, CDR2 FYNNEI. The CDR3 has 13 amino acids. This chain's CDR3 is CASSVYGNTEAFF. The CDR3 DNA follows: TGTGCCAGCAGTGTCTATGGGAACACTGAAGCTTTCTTT.

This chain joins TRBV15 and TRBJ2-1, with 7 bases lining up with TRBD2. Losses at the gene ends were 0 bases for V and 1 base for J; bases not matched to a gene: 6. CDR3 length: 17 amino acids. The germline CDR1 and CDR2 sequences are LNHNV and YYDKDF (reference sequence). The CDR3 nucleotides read TGTGCCACCAGCAGAGATCGGGCGGGGGTTTCCTACAATGAGCAGTTCTTC. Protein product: CATSRDRAGVSYNEQFF.

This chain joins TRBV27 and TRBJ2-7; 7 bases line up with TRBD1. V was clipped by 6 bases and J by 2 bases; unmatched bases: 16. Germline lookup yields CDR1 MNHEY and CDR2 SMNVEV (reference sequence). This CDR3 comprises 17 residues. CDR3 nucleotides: TGTGCCAGCAGGCCAACAGCGACAGGGAGTCTCCCCTACGAGCAGTACTTC. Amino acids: CASRPTATGSLPYEQYF.

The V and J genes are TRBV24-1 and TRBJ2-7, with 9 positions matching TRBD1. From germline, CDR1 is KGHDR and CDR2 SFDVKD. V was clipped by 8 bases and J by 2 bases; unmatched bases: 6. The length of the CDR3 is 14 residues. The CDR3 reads CATNPGTGTYEQYF. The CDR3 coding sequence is TGTGCCACCAATCCCGGGACAGGGACCTACGAGCAGTACTTC.

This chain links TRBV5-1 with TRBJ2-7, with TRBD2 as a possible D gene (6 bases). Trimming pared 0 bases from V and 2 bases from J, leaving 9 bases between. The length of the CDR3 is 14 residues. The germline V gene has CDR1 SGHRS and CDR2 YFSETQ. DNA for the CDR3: TGCGCCAGCAGCTTGGCGGGGGAAGCCTACGAGCAGTACTTC. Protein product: CASSLAGEAYEQYF.

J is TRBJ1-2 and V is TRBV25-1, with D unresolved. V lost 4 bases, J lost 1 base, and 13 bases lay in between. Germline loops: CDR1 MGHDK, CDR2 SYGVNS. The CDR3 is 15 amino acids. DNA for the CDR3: TGTGCCAGCAGTGCCACCCGAAACTTTAACTATGGCTACACCTTC. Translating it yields CASSATRNFNYGYTF.

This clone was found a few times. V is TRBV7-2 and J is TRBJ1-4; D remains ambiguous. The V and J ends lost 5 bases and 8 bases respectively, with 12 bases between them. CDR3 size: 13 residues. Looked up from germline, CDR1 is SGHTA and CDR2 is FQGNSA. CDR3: CASSHPRREKLFF. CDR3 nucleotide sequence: TGTGCCAGCAGCCACCCAAGGAGGGAAAAACTGTTTTTT.

The CDR3 DNA reads as TGCGCCAGCAGCCAAGATCGAAGGAGCGGACAGGGTTTTTCACCCCTCCACTTT. It specifies CASSQDRRSGQGFSPLHF. The chain recombines TRBV4-1 with TRBJ1-6; 8 bases match TRBD1. With V trimmed by 0 bases and J by 9 bases, 13 bases remained unmatched. CDR3 length equals 18 residues. CDR1 and CDR2 (germline): MGHRA, YSYEKL.

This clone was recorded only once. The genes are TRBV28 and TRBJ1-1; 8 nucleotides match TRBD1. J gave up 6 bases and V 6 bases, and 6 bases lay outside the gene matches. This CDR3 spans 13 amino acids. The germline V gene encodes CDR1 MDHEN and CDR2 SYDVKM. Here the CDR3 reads CASSNRGRAEAFF. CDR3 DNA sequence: TGTGCCAGCAGCAACAGGGGGAGGGCTGAAGCTTTCTTT.

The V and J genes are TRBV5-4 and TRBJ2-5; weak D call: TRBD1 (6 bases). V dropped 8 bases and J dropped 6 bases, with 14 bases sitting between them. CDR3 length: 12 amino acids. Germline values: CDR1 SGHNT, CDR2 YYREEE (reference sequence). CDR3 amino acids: CASHRDGQTQYF. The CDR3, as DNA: TGTGCCAGTCACAGGGACGGGCAGACCCAGTACTTC.

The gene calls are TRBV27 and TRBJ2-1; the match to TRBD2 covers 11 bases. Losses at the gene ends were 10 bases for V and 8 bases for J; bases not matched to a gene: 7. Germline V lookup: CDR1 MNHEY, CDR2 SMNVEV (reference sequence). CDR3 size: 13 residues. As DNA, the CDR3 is TGTGCCACCCAGACTAGCGGGGTAGATGAGCAGTTCTTC. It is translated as CATQTSGVDEQFF.

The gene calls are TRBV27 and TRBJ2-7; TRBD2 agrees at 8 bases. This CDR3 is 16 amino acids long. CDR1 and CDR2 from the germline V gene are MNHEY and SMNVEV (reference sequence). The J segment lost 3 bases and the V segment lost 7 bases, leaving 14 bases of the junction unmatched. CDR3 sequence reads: CASIPRGLAGNYEQYF. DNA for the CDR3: TGTGCCAGCATCCCCCGGGGGTTAGCGGGGAACTACGAGCAGTACTTC.

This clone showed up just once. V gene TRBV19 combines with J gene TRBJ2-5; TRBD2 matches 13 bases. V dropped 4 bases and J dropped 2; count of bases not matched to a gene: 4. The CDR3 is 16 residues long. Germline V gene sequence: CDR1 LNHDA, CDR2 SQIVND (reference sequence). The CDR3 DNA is TGTGCCAGTAGTAAGACTAGCGGGGGGATTCAAGAGACCCAGTACTTC. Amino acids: CASSKTSGGIQETQYF.

CDR3 protein: CSTPTGTGSLANTGELFF. CDR3 in DNA: TGCAGCACCCCCACCGGGACAGGGAGTCTCGCGAACACCGGGGAGCTGTTTTTT. The chain combines TRBV29-1 with TRBJ2-2; 9 nucleotides agree with TRBD1. CDR1 and CDR2 (germline): SQVTM, ANQGSEA. V lost 8 bases, J lost 0 bases, and 16 bases stayed unmatched. This CDR3 has 18 residues.

The CDR3 loop reads CASSPIGTSGAEQYF. In DNA, the CDR3 is TGTGCCAGCAGTCCAATCGGGACTAGCGGGGCCGAGCAGTACTTC. V and J are TRBV27 and TRBJ2-7, with TRBD2 identical over 13 bases. Germline loops: CDR1 MNHEY, CDR2 SMNVEV (reference sequence). V gave up 5 bases and J gave up 6 bases; unmatched junction bases: 7. The CDR3 runs 15 residues.

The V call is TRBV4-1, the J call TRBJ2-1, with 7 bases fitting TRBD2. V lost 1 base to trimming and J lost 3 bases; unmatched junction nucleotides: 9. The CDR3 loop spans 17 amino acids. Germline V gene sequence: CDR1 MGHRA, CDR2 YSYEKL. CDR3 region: CASSQAPLGGGYNEQFF. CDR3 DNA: TGCGCCAGCAGCCAAGCCCCCTTGGGGGGGGGCTACAATGAGCAGTTCTTC.

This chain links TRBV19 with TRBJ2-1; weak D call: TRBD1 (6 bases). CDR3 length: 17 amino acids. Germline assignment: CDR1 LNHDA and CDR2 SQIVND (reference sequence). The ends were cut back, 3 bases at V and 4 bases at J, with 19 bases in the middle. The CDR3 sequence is CASSMRGTYRVYNEQFF. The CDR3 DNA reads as TGTGCCAGTAGTATGAGGGGTACCTACAGGGTTTACAATGAGCAGTTCTTC.

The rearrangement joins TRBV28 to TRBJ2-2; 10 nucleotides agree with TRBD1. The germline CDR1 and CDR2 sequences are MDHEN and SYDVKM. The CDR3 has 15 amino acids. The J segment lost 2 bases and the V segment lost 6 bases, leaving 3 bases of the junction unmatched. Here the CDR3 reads CASRWTGGNTGELFF. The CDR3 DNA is TGTGCCAGCAGATGGACAGGGGGTAACACCGGGGAGCTGTTTTTT.

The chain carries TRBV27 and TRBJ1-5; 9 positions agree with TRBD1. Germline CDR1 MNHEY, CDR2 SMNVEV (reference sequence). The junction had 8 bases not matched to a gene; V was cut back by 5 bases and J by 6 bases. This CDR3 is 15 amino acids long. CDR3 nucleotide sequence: TGTGCCAGCAGTCAACAGGGGGCGTTGGGTCAGCCCCAGCATTTT. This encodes CASSQQGALGQPQHF.

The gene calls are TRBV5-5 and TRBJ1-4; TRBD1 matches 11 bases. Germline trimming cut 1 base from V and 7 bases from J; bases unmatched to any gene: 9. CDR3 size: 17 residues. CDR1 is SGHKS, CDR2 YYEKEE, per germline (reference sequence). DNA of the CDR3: TGTGCCAGCAGCTTGAGGACAGGGGGCGGTCAAAGTGAAAAACTGTTTTTT. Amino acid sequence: CASSLRTGGGQSEKLFF.

The CDR3 protein is CASSIDGQLLNNEQFF. For the CDR3, the DNA is TGTGCCAGTAGTATAGATGGACAACTCCTAAACAATGAGCAGTTCTTC. This chain links TRBV19 with TRBJ2-1, with D possibly being TRBD1 (5 bases). This CDR3 has 16 amino acids. Per the germline V gene, CDR1 is LNHDA and CDR2 is SQIVND (reference sequence). V lost 0 bases, J lost 5 bases, and 14 bases lay in between.

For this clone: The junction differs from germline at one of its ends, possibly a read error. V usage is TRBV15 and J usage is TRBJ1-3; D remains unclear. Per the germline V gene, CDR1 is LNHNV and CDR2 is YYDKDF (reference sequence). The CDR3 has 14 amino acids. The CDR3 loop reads CATSKIDSGNTTYF. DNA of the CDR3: TGTGCCACCAGCAAAATTGACTCTGGAAACACCACATATTTT.

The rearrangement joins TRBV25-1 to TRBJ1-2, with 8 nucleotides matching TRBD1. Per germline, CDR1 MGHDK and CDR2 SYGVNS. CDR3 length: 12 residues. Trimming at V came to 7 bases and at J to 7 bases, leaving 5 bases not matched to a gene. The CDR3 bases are TGTGCCAGCAAGGAGACAGGGGCTGGCTACACCTTC. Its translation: CASKETGAGYTF.

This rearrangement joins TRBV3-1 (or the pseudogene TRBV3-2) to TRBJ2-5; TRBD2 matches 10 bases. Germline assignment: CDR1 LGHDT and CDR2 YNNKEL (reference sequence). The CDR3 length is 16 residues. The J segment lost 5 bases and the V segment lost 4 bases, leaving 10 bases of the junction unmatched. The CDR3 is CASSLRAGGPKETQYF. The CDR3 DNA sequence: TGTGCCAGCAGCCTTAGAGCGGGGGGGCCAAAGGAGACCCAGTACTTC.

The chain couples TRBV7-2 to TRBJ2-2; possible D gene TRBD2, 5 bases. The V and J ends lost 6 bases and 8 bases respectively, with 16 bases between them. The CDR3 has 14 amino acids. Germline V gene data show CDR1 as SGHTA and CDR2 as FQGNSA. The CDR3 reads CASRPLVVSGELFF. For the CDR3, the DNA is TGTGCCAGCAGGCCACTAGTAGTTTCTGGGGAGCTGTTTTTT.

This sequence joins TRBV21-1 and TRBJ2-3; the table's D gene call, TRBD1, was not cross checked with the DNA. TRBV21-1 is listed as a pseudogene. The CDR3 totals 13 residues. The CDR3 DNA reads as TGTGCCAGCAGCAAAGTACAGACAGATACGCAGTATTTT. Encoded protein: CASSKVQTDTQYF.